Listed here are 25 T cell receptor beta chains from one sample, sequenced in a study of blood T cells in healthy people across ages. Using a J-beta primer mix together with a sample-barcoded 5' primer, a second PCR was run for roughly 6 to 12 cycles. Via MiXCR, TCRdb re-called the 5' RACE reads, giving one row per CDR3 protein. The profile shows about 1.6 million distinct CDR3 sequences, about 35% of them singletons. The source material was blood. Receptors originate from a woman aged 25 to 39 in good health.

The rearrangement uses TRBV7-9 and TRBJ1-1; D gene uncertain. Germline V gives CDR1 SEHNR, CDR2 FQNEAQ (reference sequence). V gave up 0 bases and J gave up 1 base, with 9 bases separating them. The CDR3 covers 15 residues. The CDR3 spells CASSLAVGENTEAFF. CDR3 sequence (DNA): TGTGCCAGCAGCTTAGCCGTAGGTGAGAACACTGAAGCTTTCTTT.

This chain links TRBV27 with TRBJ2-2, with 10 bases lining up with TRBD2. Germline lookup yields CDR1 MNHEY and CDR2 SMNVEV (reference sequence). The length of the CDR3 is 16 residues. V lost 8 bases to trimming and J lost 5 bases; unmatched junction nucleotides: 11. The CDR3 here is CASGGLARVGTGELFF. As DNA, the CDR3 is TGTGCCAGCGGGGGACTAGCGAGAGTAGGTACCGGGGAGCTGTTTTTT.

Worth noting for this clonotype: This could be a read error, since a much larger clone is one nucleotide away. The rearrangement links TRBV12-3 or TRBV12-4 to TRBJ2-3; TRBD2 is a possible D gene (5 bases). This CDR3 spans 14 amino acids. Trimming removed 4 bases from V and 0 bases from J, with 8 bases in between. CDR3 in DNA: TGTGCCAGCAGTTGTAGGACTAGCACAGATACGCAGTATTTT. Translated: CASSCRTSTDTQYF.

The sample holds many counts of this clonotype. The genes are TRBV6-5 and TRBJ2-3; D may be TRBD1 (5 bases). TRBJ2-5 matches the DNA end more closely, so the J call is doubtful. This CDR3 contains 12 residues. The germline CDR1 and CDR2 sequences are MNHEY and SVGAGI. In DNA, the CDR3 is TGTGCCAGCAGCCCCGGGCAGGGGACCCAGTACTTC. It specifies CASSPGQGTQYF.

The chain has TRBV7-2 and TRBJ2-7, with 10 bases aligning to TRBD1. The CDR3 is 15 residues long. In germline, CDR1 is SGHTA, CDR2 FQGNSA. V lost 5 bases to trimming and J lost 6 bases; unmatched junction nucleotides: 10. The CDR3 loop is CASSPRTGGSVEQYF. The DNA of the CDR3 is TGTGCCAGCAGCCCTAGGACAGGGGGGTCGGTCGAGCAGTACTTC.

This sequence joins TRBV12-3 or TRBV12-4 and TRBJ2-1, with D tentatively TRBD1 or TRBD2 (5 bases each). Trimming cost V 7 bases and J 5 bases, with 12 bases left between them. This CDR3 is 13 amino acids long. CDR3 sequence (DNA): TGTGCCAGCAACCCGGGACCTCACAATGAGCAGTTCTTC. Translating gives CASNPGPHNEQFF.

The chain joins TRBV28 to TRBJ1-1; 7 bases align to TRBD1. V dropped 3 bases and J dropped 10; count of bases not matched to a gene: 14. CDR3 length: 15 amino acids. From germline, CDR1 is MDHEN and CDR2 SYDVKM. CDR3 residues: CASSFKDRWEYGAFF. As DNA, the CDR3 is TGTGCCAGCAGTTTTAAGGACAGGTGGGAATATGGAGCTTTCTTT.

This clonotype came up a few times. In nucleotides, the CDR3 is TGTGCCAGCAGTTTGGCCGTCACAGCTTCTAACTATGGCTACACCTTC. Translating it yields CASSLAVTASNYGYTF. The chain is built from TRBV28 and TRBJ1-2; the D is unclear. There are 16 residues in the CDR3. CDR1 MDHEN and CDR2 SYDVKM come from the germline V gene. V was clipped by 3 bases and J by 0 bases, with 14 bases between them.

This chain connects TRBV28 to TRBJ2-1; D uncertain. The CDR3 has 14 residues. The germline V gene has CDR1 MDHEN and CDR2 SYDVKM. V lost 3 bases and J 10 bases, leaving 16 bases between the germline ends. The CDR3 is CASSLYVSQYEQFF. DNA for the CDR3: TGTGCCAGCAGTTTGTATGTGTCTCAATACGAGCAGTTCTTC.

The chain links TRBV28 to TRBJ1-2; TRBD1 matches at 8 bases. Trimming cost V 10 bases and J 8 bases; bases outside gene matches: 9. The CDR3 has 12 amino acids. Germline V gene data show CDR1 as MDHEN and CDR2 as SYDVKM. Here the CDR3 reads CANMDREGGYTF. In DNA form, the CDR3 reads TGTGCCAACATGGACAGGGAAGGGGGCTACACCTTC.

The V call is TRBV27, the J call TRBJ2-2; possible D gene TRBD1, 6 bases. This CDR3 spans 17 amino acids. Germline CDR1 reads MNHEY; CDR2 reads SMNVEV (reference sequence). Trimming pared 4 bases from V and 1 base from J, leaving 16 bases between. CDR3 sequence (DNA): TGTGCCAGCAGTTCACACAGGGACCTAAAGAACACCGGGGAGCTGTTTTTT. Protein: CASSSHRDLKNTGELFF.

Notes on this clonotype: The junction departs from germline at one end; a sequencing error may be responsible. This chain joins TRBV9 and TRBJ2-7; D gene unclear. CDR3 length: 15 residues. Germline V CDR1 and CDR2: SGDLS, YYNGEE. The CDR3 DNA follows: TGTGCCAGCAGCGTCGGCGGTAGAAGTACCTACGAGCGGTACTTC. Its protein is CASSVGGRSTYERYF.

This clonotype appeared a few times. The gene calls are TRBV3-1 and TRBJ2-5; 7 bases agree with TRBD2. The germline gives CDR1 LGHDT, CDR2 YNNKEL (reference sequence). The CDR3 is 14 residues long. V gave up 0 bases and J gave up 11 bases; unmatched junction bases: 9. This CDR3 reads CASSQEGLTPAQYF. As DNA, the CDR3 is TGTGCCAGCAGCCAAGAGGGACTAACCCCCGCGCAGTACTTC.

The chain uses TRBV5-5 and TRBJ2-7, with 8 bases matching TRBD1. Germline assignment: CDR1 SGHKS and CDR2 YYEKEE (reference sequence). J gave up 5 bases and V 4 bases, and 14 bases lay outside the gene matches. CDR3 size: 16 residues. The CDR3 loop is CASSQTSGGVLHEQYF. DNA for the CDR3: TGTGCCAGCAGCCAAACTTCAGGGGGCGTGCTGCACGAGCAGTACTTC.

As for this clonotype: A much larger clone lies a single base off, so this may be a read error. The chain employs TRBV4-1 and TRBJ1-5; maybe TRBD1 (6 bases). Germline CDR1 reads MGHRA; CDR2 reads YSYEKL. V was trimmed by 1 base and J by 6 bases, leaving 10 bases between them. The CDR3 has 14 amino acids. This chain's CDR3 is CASSQGYRVQPQHF. DNA of the CDR3: TGCGCCAGCAGCCAAGGGTACAGGGTTCAGCCCCAGCATTTT.

The genes are TRBV9 and TRBJ2-5; 8 bases agree with TRBD2. In germline, CDR1 is SGDLS, CDR2 YYNGEE. V shed 2 bases, J shed 5 bases, and the junction held 5 bases outside the gene matches. The CDR3 runs to 14 residues. The CDR3 spells CASSVGAGAETQYF. DNA for the CDR3: TGTGCCAGCAGCGTGGGAGCGGGGGCGGAGACCCAGTACTTC.

This clonotype was recorded a few times. This chain connects TRBV7-9 to TRBJ1-1; D is possibly TRBD1 (5 bases). This CDR3 contains 16 residues. The germline V and J ends were trimmed by 2 bases and 0 bases, with 13 bases remaining between them. Germline-derived CDR1 and CDR2 are SEHNR and FQNEAQ (reference sequence). The CDR3 loop reads CASSLPRDSLNTEAFF. The CDR3 region has the DNA TGTGCCAGCAGCTTACCTCGGGACTCTTTGAACACTGAAGCTTTCTTT.

CDR3 loop: CASSLSNRGYGYTF. CDR3 DNA: TGTGCCAGCAGTTTATCTAACAGGGGGTATGGCTACACCTTC. The rearrangement links TRBV28 to TRBJ1-2; 8 positions match TRBD1. The CDR3 has 14 amino acids. CDR1 and CDR2 (germline): MDHEN, SYDVKM. With V trimmed by 1 base and J by 5 bases, 3 bases remained unmatched.

The chain is built from TRBV20-1 and TRBJ2-5; D unresolved. This CDR3 is built from 15 residues. From germline, CDR1 is DFQATT and CDR2 SNEGSKA (reference sequence). The V gene lost 3 bases and the J gene lost 2 bases, with 16 bases spanning the gap. As DNA, the CDR3 is TGCAGTGCTAGGACCCCATCTGGATGGCAAGAGACCCAGTACTTC. Protein product: CSARTPSGWQETQYF.

This sequence joins TRBV20-1 and TRBJ2-7; 7 positions agree with TRBD1. Germline V gives CDR1 DFQATT, CDR2 SNEGSKA (reference sequence). V trimming: 4 bases; J trimming: 3 bases; junction bases outside the gene matches: 12. CDR3 length: 15 amino acids. The CDR3 DNA sequence: TGCAGTGCTACTAAAACCGGACAGGCCGTCTACGAGCAGTACTTC. It translates to CSATKTGQAVYEQYF.

This clonotype was detected only a few times. The V gene is TRBV27, the J gene TRBJ1-2, with D unresolved. The CDR3 consists of 14 residues. V lost 3 bases and J 1 base, leaving 9 bases between the germline ends. In germline, CDR1 is MNHEY, CDR2 SMNVEV (reference sequence). CDR3 sequence (DNA): TGTGCCAGCAGTTTTCGACCGTTTAACTATGGCTACACCTTC. It codes for CASSFRPFNYGYTF.

Only a few counts were recorded for this clonotype. This chain uses TRBV5-6 with TRBJ2-7; no reliable D call. Trimming shortened V by 3 bases and J by 0 bases, and 13 bases separated the two germline ends. This CDR3 comprises 15 residues. Germline assignment: CDR1 SGHDT and CDR2 YYEEEE. As DNA, the CDR3 is TGTGCCAGCAGCTCGCAAAAGGACGGCTCCTACGAGCAGTACTTC. Its translation: CASSSQKDGSYEQYF.

For this clonotype: An end of the junction differs from the germline gene, which may be a read error. The chain uses TRBV27 and TRBJ2-1; 11 bases map to TRBD2. The V gene's germline CDR1 is MNHEY and CDR2 SMNVEV (reference sequence). The CDR3 loop spans 16 amino acids. The CDR3: CARSSGLAETYSEQFF. Here the CDR3 DNA reads TGTGCCAGGAGCTCGGGACTAGCGGAGACCTACAGTGAGCAGTTCTTC.

The gene calls are TRBV5-1 and TRBJ2-5; D remains ambiguous. CDR1 SGHRS and CDR2 YFSETQ come from the germline V gene. The CDR3 loop spans 14 amino acids. The CDR3 DNA follows: TGCACCCTAAAACCGGGCGGATGGGGAGAGACCCAGTACTTC. Amino acids: CTLKPGGWGETQYF.

This clonotype turned up a few times. The chain is built from TRBV2 and TRBJ2-5, with TRBD1 matching over 9 bases. Germline CDR1 and CDR2: SNHLY and FYNNEI. Trimming removed 7 bases from V and 5 bases from J; junction bases left unmatched: 8. This CDR3 spans 14 amino acids. The CDR3 DNA reads as TGTGCCAGCACTCTCTTGGGGACAGGGGAGACCCAGTACTTC. It codes for CASTLLGTGETQYF.